This T cell receptor (beta chain) is from a study of human T cells and chemical hapten exposure. Overall study: Diphenylcyclopropenone was administered weekly to the scalp of patients throughout the approximately 24-week study. Patch tests put 0.01% DPC on the upper back, and the results were checked at 6 days.

This sample's time point: patch test 1, 2 weeks after DPC sensitization. Treatment given: therapeutic diphenylcyclopropenone sensitization with weekly scalp DPC. TCRdb re-analysed the RACE reads in MiXCR, keeping a single row per CDR3 protein. The data hold around 190,000 distinct CDR3 sequences, with more than 20% observed a single time. CDR3 length: 15 amino acids. The V segment lost 6 bases and the J segment 4 bases; nucleotides outside the gene matches: 5. Germline CDR1 is WSHSY and CDR2 is SAAADI. About this clonotype: No antigen is known for it.

Points from the study as a whole: Donors in the study had alopecia, meaning their immune response may differ from healthy people's. DPC sensitization did not alter TCRs above 1 in 1000 frequency.

The TCR was taken from a woman between 45 and 65 years old with alopecia areata. Some clones in this sample may be carry-over from other donors' samples. Sequenced material: whole blood, taken in connection with sensitization to the hapten diphenylcyclopropenone (DPC). This sequence joins TRBV10-2 and TRBJ2-1; TRBD2 agrees at 11 bases. This chain's CDR3 is CASRSLAGGYNEQFF. The DNA of the CDR3 is TGCGCCAGCAGATCGCTAGCGGGAGGATACAATGAGCAGTTCTTC.